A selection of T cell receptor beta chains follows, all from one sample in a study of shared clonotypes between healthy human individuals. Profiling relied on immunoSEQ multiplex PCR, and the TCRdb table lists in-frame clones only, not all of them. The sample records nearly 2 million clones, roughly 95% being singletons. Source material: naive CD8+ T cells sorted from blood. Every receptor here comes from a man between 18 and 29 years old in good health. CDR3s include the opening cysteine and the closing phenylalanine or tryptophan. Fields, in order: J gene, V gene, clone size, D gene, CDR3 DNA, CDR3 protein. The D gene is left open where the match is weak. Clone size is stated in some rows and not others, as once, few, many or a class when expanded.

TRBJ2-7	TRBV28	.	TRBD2	TGTGCCAGCAGTTTATGGGCGGGGGGCGACGAGCAGTACTTC	CASSLWAGGDEQYF
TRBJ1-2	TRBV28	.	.	TGTGCCAGCAGTTTTCTCGAGCAGGTCTATGGCTACACCTTC	CASSFLEQVYGYTF
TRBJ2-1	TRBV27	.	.	TGTGCCAGCAGTTTTGGCAGCGACAATGAGCAGTTCTTC	CASSFGSDNEQFF
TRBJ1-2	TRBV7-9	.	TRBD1	TGTGCCAGCAGCAATCAGGGGGCTGGCGGCTACACCTTC	CASSNQGAGGYTF
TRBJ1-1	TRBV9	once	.	TGTGCCAGCAGCAGATCCCTTACTGGAGACACTGAAGCTTTCTTT	CASSRSLTGDTEAFF
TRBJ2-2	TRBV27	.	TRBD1	TGTGCCAGCAGTTCAGGGACAGCCAACACCGGGGAGCTGTTTTTT	CASSSGTANTGELFF
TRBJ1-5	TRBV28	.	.	TGTGCCAGCAGTTTGCAGGGCTCCGGAGAGCCCCAGCATTTT	CASSLQGSGEPQHF
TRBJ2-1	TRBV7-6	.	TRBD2	TGTGCCAGCCGGGAGGGGACCTACAATGAGCAGTTCTTC	CASREGTYNEQFF
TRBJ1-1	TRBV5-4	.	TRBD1	TGTGCCAGCAGCTTGGATTACAGGGGAACTGAAGCTTTCTTT	CASSLDYRGTEAFF
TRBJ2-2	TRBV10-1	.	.	TGCGCCAGCAGTGACGGTGTGAGCGGGGAGCTGTTTTTT	CASSDGVSGELFF
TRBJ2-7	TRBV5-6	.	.	TGTGCCAGCAGCTTGGGGTGGGGCGAGCAGTACTTC	CASSLGWGEQYF
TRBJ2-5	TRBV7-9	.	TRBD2	TGTGCCAGCAGCTTACCTTGGGGGGGATGGGTCACAGAGACCCAGTACTTC	CASSLPWGGWVTETQYF
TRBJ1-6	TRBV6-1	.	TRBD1	TGTGCCAGCAGTGACCGGGACAGCTATTCACCCCTCCACTTT	CASSDRDSYSPLHF
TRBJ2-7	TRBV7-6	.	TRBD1	TGTGCCAGCAGCTCCCGGGACAGGGGCTACGAGCAGTACTTC	CASSSRDRGYEQYF
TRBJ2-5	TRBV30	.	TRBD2	TGTGCCTGGAGTTGGGGGGGAGAGACCCAGTACTTC	CAWSWGGETQYF
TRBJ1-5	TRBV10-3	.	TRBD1	TGTGCCATCAGTGAGGGACAGGGTGGACAGCCCCAGCATTTT	CAISEGQGGQPQHF
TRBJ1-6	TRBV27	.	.	TGTGCCAGCAGTCCATCAACAGGGTATCCGAATTCACCCCTCCACTTT	CASSPSTGYPNSPLHF
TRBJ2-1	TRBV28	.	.	TGTGCCAGCTCCGATTGGGATACCTCCTACAATGAGCAGTTCTTC	CASSDWDTSYNEQFF
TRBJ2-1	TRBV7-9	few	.	TGTGCCAGCAGCTTAGCGGCGAATGAGCAGTTCTTC	CASSLAANEQFF
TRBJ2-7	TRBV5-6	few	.	TGTGCCAGCAGCTTAGGGGTAAGCGAGCAGTACTTC	CASSLGVSEQYF
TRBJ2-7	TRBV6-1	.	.	TGTGCCAGCAGTGAAGGGGTGGGGGCAAGCTCCTACGAGCAGTACTTC	CASSEGVGASSYEQYF
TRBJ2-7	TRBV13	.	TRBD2	TGTGCCAGCAGCCCCCGACGGGAGGGGAGCTACGAGCAGTACTTC	CASSPRREGSYEQYF
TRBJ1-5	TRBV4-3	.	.	TGCGCCAGCAGCCAAATAAGGGGCAATCAGCCCCAGCATTTT	CASSQIRGNQPQHF
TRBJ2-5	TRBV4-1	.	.	TGCGCCAGCAGCCAAGATAGGGGGGTGTACGAGACCCAGTACTTC	CASSQDRGVYETQYF
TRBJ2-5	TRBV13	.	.	TGTGCCAGCAGCTCAACCGACAGGAGTCAAGAGACCCAGTACTTC	CASSSTDRSQETQYF
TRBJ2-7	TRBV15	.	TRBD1	TGTGCCACCAGCAGCCACAGGGGGAGTACCTACGAGCAGTACTTC	CATSSHRGSTYEQYF
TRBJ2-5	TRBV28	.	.	TGTGCCAGCAGTCCCCCTTCGCCATGGGAGACCCAGTACTTC	CASSPPSPWETQYF
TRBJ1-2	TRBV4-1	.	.	TGCGCCAGCAGCCAACGGTTTAACTATGGCTACACCTTC	CASSQRFNYGYTF
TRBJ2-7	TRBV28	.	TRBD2	TGTGCCAGCAGTTTATCGGGACTAGCGGGATACGAGCAGTACTTC	CASSLSGLAGYEQYF
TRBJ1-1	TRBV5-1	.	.	TGCGCCAGCAGGAAAGGGACGACTGAAGCTTTCTTT	CASRKGTTEAFF
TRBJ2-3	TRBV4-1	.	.	TGCGCCAGCAGCCCCTCAGGTCGTGGGGGCCCAGATACGCAGTATTTT	CASSPSGRGGPDTQYF
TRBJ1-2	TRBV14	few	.	TGTGCCAGCAGCCAAGACGGAGGTGGTGGCTACACCTTC	CASSQDGGGGYTF
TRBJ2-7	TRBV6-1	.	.	TGTGCCAGCAGTGACATTTCAGAGCAGTACTTC	CASSDISEQYF
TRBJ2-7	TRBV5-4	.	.	TGTGCCAGCAGCCACCGGGACACCTACGAGCAGTACTTC	CASSHRDTYEQYF
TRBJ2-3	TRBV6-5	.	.	TGTGCCAGCAGTTACACCGGCCCGCTCCCCGATACGCAGTATTTT	CASSYTGPLPDTQYF
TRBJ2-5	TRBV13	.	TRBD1	TGTGCCAGCAGCTTAGGCCCTGGGACAGGGGAACAGGCACAAGAGACCCAGTACTTC	CASSLGPGTGEQAQETQYF
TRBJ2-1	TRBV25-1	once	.	TGTGCCAGCAGTGAATTCGGGGGCTCCTACAATGAGCAGTTCTTC	CASSEFGGSYNEQFF
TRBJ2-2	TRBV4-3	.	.	TGCGCCAGCAGCTCCCGGTGGGCCGGGGAGCTGTTTTTT	CASSSRWAGELFF
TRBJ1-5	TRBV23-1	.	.	TGCGCCAGCAGTCTGAAGGGATCACCCAATCAGCCCCAGCATTTT	CASSLKGSPNQPQHF
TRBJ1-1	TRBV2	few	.	TGTGCCAGCAGGGCTCCGGCGGAAGCTTTCTTT	CASRAPAEAFF
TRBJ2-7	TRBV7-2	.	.	TGTGCCAGCAGCTTGACTAGTGCCTACGAGCAGTACTTC	CASSLTSAYEQYF
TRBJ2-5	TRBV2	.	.	TGTGCCACCAAAGAGACCCAGTACTTC	CATKETQYF
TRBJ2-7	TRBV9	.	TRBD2	TGTGCCAGCAGCATCGGGACTAACTACGAGCAGTACTTC	CASSIGTNYEQYF
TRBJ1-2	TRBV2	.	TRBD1	TGTGCCAGCAGTGAAGCGGCAGGGGGCTTCTATGGCTACACCTTC	CASSEAAGGFYGYTF
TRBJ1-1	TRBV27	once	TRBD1	TGTGCCAGCAGTTTATCGACAGGGGCGAACACTGAAGCTTTCTTT	CASSLSTGANTEAFF
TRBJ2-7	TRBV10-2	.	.	TGCGCCAGCAGTCTTCAGGGGGGTGAGCAGTACTTC	CASSLQGGEQYF
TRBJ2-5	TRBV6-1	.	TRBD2	TGTGCCAGCAGTGTCCGGGGGGGGTACGAGACCCAGTACTTC	CASSVRGGYETQYF
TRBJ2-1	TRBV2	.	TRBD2	TGTGCCAGCAGTGGACTAGCGGTATACAATGAGCAGTTCTTC	CASSGLAVYNEQFF
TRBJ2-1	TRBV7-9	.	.	TGTGCCAGCACTCGGGGGGCGGAAGGGGAGCAGTTCTTC	CASTRGAEGEQFF
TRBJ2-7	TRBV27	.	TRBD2	TGTGCCAGCAGTCTTACTAGCGGGACAGCCTACGAGCAGTACTTC	CASSLTSGTAYEQYF
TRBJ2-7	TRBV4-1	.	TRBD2	TGCGCCAGCAGCCAAGCTGGGGGGGACTACGAGCAGTACTTC	CASSQAGGDYEQYF
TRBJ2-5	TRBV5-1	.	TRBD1	TGCGCCAGCAGCACCTCACAGGGGGCCCGAGAGACCCAGTACTTC	CASSTSQGARETQYF
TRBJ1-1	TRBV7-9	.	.	TGTGCCAGCAGCTTAGGACCAGGGCGCACTGAAGCTTTCTTT	CASSLGPGRTEAFF
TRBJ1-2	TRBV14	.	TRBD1	TGTGCCAGCAGCCAGGAAGACAGGGGCCTAACATACTATGGCTACACCTTC	CASSQEDRGLTYYGYTF
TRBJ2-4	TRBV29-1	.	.	TGCAGCGTTGAAGGACTCGACAAAAACATTCAGTACTTC	CSVEGLDKNIQYF
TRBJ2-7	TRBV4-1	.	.	TGCGCCAGCAGCCAAGATAGAGGGGATTCGGGAGAGCAGTACTTC	CASSQDRGDSGEQYF
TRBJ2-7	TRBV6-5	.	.	TGTGCCAGCAGTTACCGGCCATCCTACGAGCAGTACTTC	CASSYRPSYEQYF